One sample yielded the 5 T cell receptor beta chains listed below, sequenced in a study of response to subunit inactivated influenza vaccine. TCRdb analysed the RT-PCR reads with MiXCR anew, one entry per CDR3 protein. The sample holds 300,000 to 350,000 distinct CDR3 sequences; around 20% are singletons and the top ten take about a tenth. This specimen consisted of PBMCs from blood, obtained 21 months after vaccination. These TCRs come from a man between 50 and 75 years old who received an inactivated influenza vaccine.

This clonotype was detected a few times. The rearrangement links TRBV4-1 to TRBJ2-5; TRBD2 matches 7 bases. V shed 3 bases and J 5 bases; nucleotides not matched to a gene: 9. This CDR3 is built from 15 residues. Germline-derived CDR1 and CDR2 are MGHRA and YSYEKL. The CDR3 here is CASSQNQAGSETQYF. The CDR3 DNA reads TGCGCCAGCAGCCAGAACCAAGCGGGGTCTGAGACCCAGTACTTC.

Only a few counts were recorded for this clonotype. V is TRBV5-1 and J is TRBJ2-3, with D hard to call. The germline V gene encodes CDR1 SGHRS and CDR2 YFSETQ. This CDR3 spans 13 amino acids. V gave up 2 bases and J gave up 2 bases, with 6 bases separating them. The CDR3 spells CASSFGFTDTQYF. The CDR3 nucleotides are TGCGCCAGCAGCTTCGGCTTCACAGATACGCAGTATTTT.

The CDR3 protein is CASSLPADSGNTIYF. CDR3 DNA sequence: TGTGCCAGCAGTTTACCTGCGGACTCTGGAAACACCATATATTTT. V is TRBV12-3 or TRBV12-4 and J is TRBJ1-3; D is ambiguous. The CDR3 is 15 residues long. Trimming pared 2 bases from V and 0 bases from J, leaving 8 bases between.

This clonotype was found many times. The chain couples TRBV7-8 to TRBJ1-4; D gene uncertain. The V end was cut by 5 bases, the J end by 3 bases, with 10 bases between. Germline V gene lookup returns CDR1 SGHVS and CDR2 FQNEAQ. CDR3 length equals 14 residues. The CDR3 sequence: CASSNGLSNEKLFF. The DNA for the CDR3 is TGTGCCAGCAGCAATGGATTATCTAATGAAAAACTGTTTTTT.

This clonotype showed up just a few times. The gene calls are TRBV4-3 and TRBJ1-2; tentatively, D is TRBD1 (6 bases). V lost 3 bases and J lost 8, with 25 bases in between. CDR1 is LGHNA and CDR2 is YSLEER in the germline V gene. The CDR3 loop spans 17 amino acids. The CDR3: CASSQLEMDGAGDGYTF. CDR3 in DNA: TGCGCCAGCAGCCAGCTAGAAATGGATGGGGCAGGGGACGGCTACACCTTC.